Shown below are 3 T cell receptor beta chains from a single sample sequenced in a study of T cells after posttransplantation cyclophosphamide (dated by TCRdb to the mid-2010s). Receptor libraries were prepared by the immunoSEQ multiplex PCR assay. Drawn from immuneACCESS, this table holds only the in-frame rearrangements with V and J called that TCRdb kept. Clones are partly lost; checked studies trace under half to an unresolved V gene and leave the rest unexplained. The sample comprises 35,000 to 40,000 clones, and every one was counted more than once. The top ten hold around 2.5% of the sample. Sample: PBMCs. Source of these receptors: a man aged 50 to 59 in good health, CMV-negative, and a related stem cell transplant donor.

There are many counts of this clone. The chain combines TRBV6-5 with TRBJ2-7, with D uncertain. Germline-derived CDR1 and CDR2 are MNHEY and SVGAGI. Trimming cost V 0 bases and J 3 bases, with 6 bases left between them. CDR3 length: 13 residues. The CDR3 region is CASSYSARYEQYF. For the CDR3, the DNA is TGTGCCAGCAGTTACTCAGCACGCTACGAGCAGTACTTC.

This clone has ten or more counts. The chain carries TRBV21-1 and TRBJ1-2; the table's TRBD1 call for D was not verified on the DNA. TRBV21-1 is assigned pseudogene status. The CDR3 spans 15 residues. The CDR3 DNA follows: TGTGCCAGCAGCAAACGTCAGGGTACGGACTATGGCTACACCTTC. Translating it yields CASSKRQGTDYGYTF.

In its sample, this clone was seen many times. The rearrangement joins TRBV5-1 to TRBJ2-3; TRBD1 might be the D (6 bases). Trimming removed 0 bases at V and 4 bases at J, with 15 bases between. The CDR3 covers 16 residues. The germline gives CDR1 SGHRS, CDR2 YFSETQ. The DNA of the CDR3 is TGCGCCAGCAGCTTGGCCAGCAGGGGCATCGCAGATACGCAGTATTTT. Amino acid sequence: CASSLASRGIADTQYF. Together with reference TRBV5-1 and TRBJ2-3, the CDR3 gives the full variable domain: KAGVTQTPRYLIKTRGQQVTLSCSPISGHRSVSWYQQTPGQGLQFLFEYFSETQRNKGNFPGRFSGRQFSNSRSEMNVSTLELGDSALYLCASSLASRGIADTQYFGPGTRLTVL.